This T cell receptor beta chain was sequenced during a study of blood T cell repertoires in COVID-19. Study-level background: Sites in the United States, Italy and Spain provided acute and convalescent COVID-19 samples. Sample material is recorded as cDNA or gDNA derived from T cells, B-cell-depleted T cells, or PBMCs.

The CDR3 extends over 15 amino acids. Trimming at V came to 0 bases and at J to 7 bases, leaving 3 bases not matched to a gene. Per the germline V gene, CDR1 is SGDLS and CDR2 is YYNGEE. The authors' processing: Estimation of nucleated cell counts was performed using reference gene primer amplification. Using immunoSEQ multiplex PCR, the repertoire was profiled, and TCRdb retains in-frame clones only, with some absent. That table furnishes V, J and clone size, whereas the DNA furnished D and trimming. There are 50,000 to 70,000 clones in the sample; 80% to 95% occur only once, and around 10% lies in the top ten.

The chain joins TRBV9 to TRBJ2-2; 10 bases match TRBD1. Specimen: peripheral blood. The receptor's source is a woman older than 75 with active COVID-19. CDR3 bases: TGTGCCAGCAGCGTAGGGACAGGGGGATTCGGGGAGCTGTTTTTT. Its protein is CASSVGTGGFGELFF.